The rows below give T cell receptor beta chains drawn from one sample of a study of cytomegalovirus exposure and HLA in healthy donors. Method: immunoSEQ multiplex PCR; TCRdb's copy keeps in-frame clones and lacks some. The table for this sample gives 200,000 to 250,000 clones. What was sequenced was PBMCs. The receptors derive from a woman in her 30s in good health and CMV-seropositive. Each CDR3 is given with its conserved first and last residue. A D gene is named only where the DNA matches it firmly.

NA | TRBJ1-2 | TRBV5-1 | 12 | CASSAGLYGYTF | TGCGCCAGCAGCGCGGGCCTCTATGGCTACACCTTC
TRBD1 | TRBJ1-5 | TRBV6-1 | 17 | CASSDFGTGALDQPQHF | TGTGCCAGCAGTGATTTCGGGACAGGGGCCCTTGATCAGCCCCAGCATTTT
NA | TRBJ2-7 | TRBV5-1 | 13 | CASSLRQGSEQYF | TGCGCCAGCAGCTTGCGGCAGGGCAGCGAGCAGTACTTC
TRBD1 | TRBJ2-1 | TRBV5-1 | 17 | CASSSYLRDRAYNEQFF | TGCGCCAGCAGCTCGTATCTCCGGGACAGGGCCTACAATGAGCAGTTCTTC
NA | TRBJ2-5 | TRBV5-1 | 15 | CASSLASVGGETQYF | TGCGCCAGCAGCTTGGCCTCGGTAGGGGGAGAGACCCAGTACTTC
TRBD1 | TRBJ2-2 | TRBV7-8 | 15 | CASNPRQGETGELFF | TGTGCCAGCAACCCCAGACAGGGGGAGACCGGGGAGCTGTTTTTT
TRBD1 | TRBJ1-3 | TRBV2 | 13 | CATYRGQGNTIYF | TGTGCCACCTACAGGGGGCAAGGAAACACCATATATTTT
TRBD1 | TRBJ2-1 | TRBV4-3 | 17 | CASSQDSWDSRNNEQFF | TGCGCCAGCAGCCAAGATAGCTGGGACAGCAGAAACAATGAGCAGTTCTTC
TRBD2 | TRBJ2-1 | TRBV9 | 16 | CASSPLGLAGGLEQFF | TGTGCCAGCAGCCCCTTAGGACTAGCGGGGGGCCTGGAGCAGTTCTTC
TRBD2 | TRBJ2-1 | TRBV2 | 13 | CASSGSSNNEQFF | TGTGCCAGTAGCGGGAGTTCGAACAATGAGCAGTTCTTC
NA | TRBJ1-1 | TRBV10-3 | 14 | CAISESSTGTEAFF | TGTGCCATCAGTGAGTCATCAACGGGTACTGAAGCTTTCTTT
NA | TRBJ1-5 | TRBV2 | 19 | CASSEEDIRPGYSNQPQHF | TGTGCCAGCAGTGAAGAGGATATTCGGCCAGGTTATAGCAATCAGCCCCAGCATTTT
TRBD1 | TRBJ1-3 | TRBV5-1 | 15 | CASSSGDRAGNTIYF | TGCGCCAGCAGCTCGGGGGACAGGGCTGGAAACACCATATATTTT
TRBD1 | TRBJ1-2 | TRBV28 | 13 | CASTREQGGGYTF | TGTGCCAGCACCCGAGAGCAGGGGGGAGGCTACACCTTC
NA | TRBJ2-1 | TRBV30 | 16 | CAWSVRRGSSYNEQFF | TGTGCCTGGAGTGTACGACGTGGGAGCTCCTACAATGAGCAGTTCTTC
NA | TRBJ1-1 | TRBV9 | 15 | CASSAFRVVNTEAFF | TGTGCCAGCAGCGCCTTTCGGGTAGTAAACACTGAAGCTTTCTTT
TRBD2 | TRBJ2-5 | TRBV29-1 | 16 | CSVLFVGTSGQETQYF | TGCAGCGTCCTGTTCGTGGGGACTAGCGGCCAAGAGACCCAGTACTTC
TRBD2 | TRBJ2-4 | TRBV5-5 | 14 | CASTLVPAGDIQYF | TGTGCCAGCACCCTTGTCCCCGCGGGGGACATTCAGTACTTC
NA | TRBJ1-5 | TRBV28 | 18 | CASSRRGGAGFGNQPQHF | TGTGCCAGCAGCAGAAGGGGGGGCGCAGGTTTCGGCAATCAGCCCCAGCATTTT
TRBD1 | TRBJ1-4 | TRBV5-1 | 17 | CASSYRGFGATNEKLFF | TGCGCCAGCAGCTACAGGGGGTTCGGCGCAACTAATGAAAAACTGTTTTTT
TRBD1 | TRBJ1-3 | TRBV12-5 | 17 | CASGFERQGETGNTIYF | TGTGCTAGTGGTTTTGAGAGACAGGGGGAAACTGGAAACACCATATATTTT
NA | TRBJ1-1 | TRBV5-4 | 16 | CASSSDGGAANTEAFF | TGTGCCAGCAGCTCCGACGGCGGGGCAGCGAACACTGAAGCTTTCTTT
NA | TRBJ1-4 | TRBV7-7 | 18 | CASSLPSGGVRTNEKLFF | TGTGCCAGCAGCTTGCCGTCGGGGGGGGTGAGGACTAATGAAAAACTGTTTTTT
TRBD1 | TRBJ1-4 | TRBV7-9 | 16 | CASSLAIGTANEKLFF | TGTGCCAGCAGCTTAGCTATAGGGACAGCGAATGAAAAACTGTTTTTT
NA | TRBJ1-3 | TRBV28 | 15 | CASSTRQQLINTIYF | TGTGCCAGCAGTACGAGACAGCAGCTTATAAACACCATATATTTT
NA | TRBJ2-1 | TRBV10-1 | 14 | CASSDGWERYEQFF | TGCGCCAGCAGTGATGGCTGGGAGCGCTATGAGCAGTTCTTC
TRBD2 | TRBJ2-7 | TRBV29-1 | 14 | CSVSGGQGSYEQYF | TGCAGCGTCTCGGGGGGGCAGGGTTCCTACGAGCAGTACTTC
NA | TRBJ1-2 | TRBV6-5 | 11 | CASGEGYGYTF | TGTGCCAGTGGGGAGGGGTATGGCTACACCTTC
NA | TRBJ1-2 | TRBV6-6 | 12 | CASRRGREGYTF | TGTGCCAGCAGACGGGGGAGGGAGGGCTACACCTTC
NA | TRBJ2-7 | TRBV2 | 12 | CASSRENYEQYF | TGTGCCAGCAGCCGGGAAAACTACGAGCAGTACTTC
NA | TRBJ1-2 | TRBV19 | 16 | CASSPLGGQRNYGYTF | TGTGCCAGTAGTCCCCTCGGCGGACAGAGGAACTATGGCTACACCTTC
NA | TRBJ1-2 | TRBV2 | 14 | CASIIGGANYGYTF | TGTGCCAGCATAATTGGGGGGGCTAACTATGGCTACACCTTC
TRBD1 | TRBJ1-1 | TRBV7-9 | 14 | CASSRGQGNTEAFF | TGTGCCAGCAGCAGGGGACAGGGAAACACTGAAGCTTTCTTT
NA | TRBJ2-3 | TRBV19 | 14 | CASSLGVRTDTQYF | TGTGCCAGTAGTCTCGGGGTACGCACAGATACGCAGTATTTT
NA | TRBJ1-5 | TRBV27 | 13 | CASRAQGGQPQHF | TGTGCCAGCAGAGCACAGGGTGGTCAACCCCAGCATTTT
TRBD1 | TRBJ2-7 | TRBV6-1 | 16 | CASSEWGQGATYEQYF | TGTGCCAGCAGTGAATGGGGACAGGGGGCAACTTACGAGCAGTACTTC
TRBD1 | TRBJ2-1 | TRBV6-5 | 14 | CASTPGTGNNEQFF | TGTGCCAGCACCCCAGGGACAGGGAACAATGAGCAGTTCTTC
TRBD1 | TRBJ1-2 | TRBV6-1 | 14 | CASSEVGRGLGYTF | TGTGCCAGCAGTGAAGTGGGCAGGGGGCTTGGCTACACCTTC
TRBD2 | TRBJ2-5 | TRBV15 | 19 | CATSRDARSSGGAEETQYF | TGTGCCACCAGCAGAGATGCAAGATCTAGCGGGGGGGCGGAGGAGACCCAGTACTTC
NA | TRBJ1-1 | TRBV7-2 | 16 | CASSQNLQGSNAEAFF | TGTGCCAGCAGCCAAAATTTACAGGGCAGTAACGCTGAAGCTTTCTTT
TRBD2 | TRBJ2-5 | TRBV19 | 17 | CASSIGAGSGGVETQYF | TGTGCCAGTAGTATAGGCGCGGGAAGCGGGGGCGTTGAGACCCAGTACTTC